This TCR beta chain was captured by sequencing in a study of T cells after yellow fever vaccination. TCRdb analysed the 5' RACE reads with MiXCR anew, one entry per CDR3 protein. The profile shows about 400,000 distinct CDR3 sequences, approximately 5.7% of them singletons. V lost 0 bases, J lost 2 bases, and 12 bases stayed unmatched. Germline lookup yields CDR1 DFQATT and CDR2 SNEGSKA (reference sequence). The CDR3 contains 18 residues. This clonotype has a count of ten or more. This sequence originates from a man aged 25 to 40 who received the YFV17D yellow fever vaccine. Material: PBMCs, obtained 5 days after the yellow fever booster vaccination. The V gene is TRBV20-1, the J gene TRBJ2-5; TRBD2 matches at 10 bases. The CDR3 coding sequence is TGCAGTGCTAGAGATTGGGGTCTAGCGGGAGTTCAGCAAGAGACCCAGTACTTC. It specifies CSARDWGLAGVQQETQYF.